Reported below is one T cell receptor (beta chain). CDR3 length: 14 residues. CDR1 and CDR2 (germline): LNHDA, SQIVND (reference sequence). V shed 7 bases and J 8 bases; nucleotides not matched to a gene: 9. Generated by immunoSEQ multiplex PCR, the TCRdb table keeps only in-frame clones and is missing some. The data contain 79,000 or so clones, about 90% of them singletons. The data were obtained in a study of OX40 agonist ivuxolimab in advanced cancers. V is TRBV19 and J is TRBJ1-5; 9 nucleotides align to TRBD1. The sequence came from an adult with an advanced solid tumor such as melanoma, head and neck, liver or kidney cancer. Source: CD4+ or CD8+ T cells sorted from blood, taken in a trial of the OX40 agonist ivuxolimab. Here the CDR3 DNA reads TGTGCCAGTACCCCCCGGGACAGGGTTAAGCCCCAGCATTTT. Translating gives CASTPRDRVKPQHF.